The 13 T cell receptor beta chains below come from one sample, sequenced in a study of shared clonotypes between healthy human individuals. Produced via immunoSEQ multiplex PCR; TCRdb's table is partial and in-frame only. The sample holds more than 450,000 clones, 79% seen once. The source material was PBMCs. All receptors come from a woman aged 40 to 50 in good health. Some clones in this sample may be carry-over from other donors' samples.

The chain is built from TRBV7-6 and TRBJ2-7; no definite D call. The CDR3 covers 13 residues. The ends were cut back, 4 bases at V and 3 bases at J, with 10 bases in the middle. Germline V gene lookup returns CDR1 SGHVS and CDR2 FNYEAQ. The CDR3 bases are TGTGCCAGCAGCTCGGGCCAGGTCTACGAGCAGTACTTC. Amino acid sequence: CASSSGQVYEQYF.

This clone showed up just once. V and J are TRBV10-3 and TRBJ2-3, with TRBD1 as a possible D gene (6 bases). The CDR3 runs to 16 residues. CDR1 is ENHRY and CDR2 is SYGVKD in the germline V gene. V was cut by 4 bases and J by 6 bases, with 20 bases left in between. In nucleotides, the CDR3 is TGTGCCATCAGTGTCGGGGAAGGGGGTAGTTTGGATACGCAGTATTTT. The encoded protein is CAISVGEGGSLDTQYF.

About this clone itself: Other DNA sequences of this sample code for an identical CDR3. V and J are TRBV9 and TRBJ2-1, with D perhaps matching TRBD1 or TRBD2 (5 bases each). The CDR3 length is 15 residues. V lost 0 bases and J lost 4, with 11 bases in between. CDR1 is SGDLS, CDR2 YYNGEE, per germline. The CDR3 loop reads CASSVEGTSYNEQFF. CDR3 DNA: TGTGCCAGCAGCGTAGAGGGGACGTCGTACAATGAGCAGTTCTTC. Full variable domain (missing parts from reference TRBV9 and TRBJ2-1): DSGVTQTPKHLITATGQRVTLRCSPRSGDLSVYWYQQSLDQGLQFLIQYYNGEERAKGNILERFSAQQFPDLHSELNLSSLELGDSALYFCASSVEGTSYNEQFFGPGTRLTVL.

The J gene is TRBJ2-3, the V gene TRBV19, with 7 nucleotides matching TRBD1. This CDR3 has 13 amino acids. Trimming cost V 5 bases and J 4 bases; bases outside gene matches: 3. In germline, CDR1 is LNHDA, CDR2 SQIVND (reference sequence). The CDR3 coding sequence is TGTGCCAGTAGTGAAGGGGGCTCAGATACGCAGTATTTT. This codes for CASSEGGSDTQYF.

The chain employs TRBV29-1 and TRBJ1-2; 8 bases are shared with TRBD1. With V trimmed by 5 bases and J by 3 bases, 5 bases remained unmatched. The CDR3 has 13 amino acids. CDR1 is SQVTM, CDR2 ANQGSEA, per germline. The CDR3 DNA is TGCAGCGTTCTTGGACAGGGTTACTATGGCTACACCTTC. It specifies CSVLGQGYYGYTF.

The chain has TRBV11-3 and TRBJ2-3; TRBD2 agrees at 9 bases. Germline values: CDR1 SGHNT, CDR2 YENEEA. V trimming: 5 bases; J trimming: 4 bases; junction bases outside the gene matches: 10. This CDR3 is 16 amino acids long. This CDR3 is CASSPSGLASPDTQYF. The CDR3 DNA is TGTGCCAGCAGCCCCTCCGGACTAGCGAGCCCAGATACGCAGTATTTT.

Comments on this clone: This sample also contains other DNA sequences that code for the same CDR3. The CDR3 is CASSLDSTDTQYF. CDR3 coding DNA: TGCGCCAGCAGCTTGGATAGCACAGATACGCAGTATTTT. This chain links TRBV5-1 with TRBJ2-3, with D uncertain. Germline V gene sequence: CDR1 SGHRS, CDR2 YFSETQ. The CDR3 totals 13 residues. The V and J ends lost 0 bases and 0 bases respectively, with 2 bases between them.

The chain joins TRBV11-3 to TRBJ2-2, with a tentative D call TRBD2 (5 bases). This CDR3 contains 17 residues. CDR1 is SGHNT and CDR2 is YENEEA in the germline V gene. V was clipped by 5 bases and J by 5 bases, with 21 bases between them. This chain's CDR3 is CASSPPSGLWGTGELFF. CDR3 sequence (DNA): TGTGCCAGCAGCCCTCCGAGCGGATTATGGGGTACCGGGGAGCTGTTTTTT. Looking up the rest from reference TRBV11-3 and TRBJ2-2 gives the full variable domain: EAGVVQSPRYKIIEKKQPVAFWCNPISGHNTLYWYLQNLGQGPELLIRYENEEAVDDSQLPKDRFSAERLKGVDSTLKIQPAELGDSAVYLCASSPPSGLWGTGELFFGEGSRLTVL.

This clone was recorded once. The gene calls are TRBV10-3 and TRBJ2-5; TRBD1 might be the D (5 bases). The CDR3 sequence is 15 residues long. Trimming stripped 3 bases from V and 4 bases from J, with 15 bases between. Germline assignment: CDR1 ENHRY and CDR2 SYGVKD. The CDR3, as DNA: TGTGCCATCAGTGACTCCGTAGGCAGGGTAGAGACCCAGTACTTC. Translated: CAISDSVGRVETQYF.

Turning to this clone: A much bigger clone sits one base away, suggesting this may be a read error. The chain carries TRBV10-3 and TRBJ2-7; D remains ambiguous. Germline-derived CDR1 and CDR2 are ENHRY and SYGVKD. V gave up 0 bases and J gave up 4 bases, with 4 bases separating them. The CDR3 is 12 residues long. The CDR3 spells CAISESWYEQYF. The CDR3 DNA reads TGTGCCATCAGTGAGTCGTGGTACGAGCAGTACTTC.

The chain is built from TRBV5-1 and TRBJ1-5; D gene ambiguous. The CDR3 consists of 13 residues. V lost 1 base, J lost 2 bases, and 4 bases lay in between. Germline V gene sequence: CDR1 SGHRS, CDR2 YFSETQ. CDR3 DNA sequence: TGCGCCAGCAGCTTGTTCGGCAATCAGCCCCAGCATTTT. Translating gives CASSLFGNQPQHF.

The chain recombines TRBV19 with TRBJ1-5, with D perhaps matching TRBD1 (5 bases). Trimming removed 2 bases from V and 2 bases from J, with 13 bases in between. The CDR3 extends over 16 amino acids. Germline V gene data show CDR1 as LNHDA and CDR2 as SQIVND (reference sequence). DNA of the CDR3: TGTGCCAGTAGTATATATAGAAGGGGAGGCAATCAGCCCCAGCATTTT. Encoded protein: CASSIYRRGGNQPQHF.

This CDR3 reads CASSEDPAGALYNEQFF. The CDR3 DNA is TGTGCCAGCAGCGAAGACCCGGCGGGAGCTCTCTACAATGAGCAGTTCTTC. The chain couples TRBV9 to TRBJ2-1; 7 nucleotides align to TRBD2. This CDR3 has 17 amino acids. V was pared by 3 bases and J by 3 bases, with 12 bases of the junction left unmatched. The germline V gene has CDR1 SGDLS and CDR2 YYNGEE.